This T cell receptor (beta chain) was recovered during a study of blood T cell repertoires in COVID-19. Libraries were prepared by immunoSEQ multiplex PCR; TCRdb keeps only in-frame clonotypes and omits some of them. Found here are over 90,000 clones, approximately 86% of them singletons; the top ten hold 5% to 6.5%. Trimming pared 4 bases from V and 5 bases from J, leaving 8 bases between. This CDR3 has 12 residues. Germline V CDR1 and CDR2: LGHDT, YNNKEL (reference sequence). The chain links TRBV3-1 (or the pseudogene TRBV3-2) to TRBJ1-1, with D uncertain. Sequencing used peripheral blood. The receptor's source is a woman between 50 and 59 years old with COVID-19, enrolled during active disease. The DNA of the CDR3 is TGTGCCAGCAGCCCGGGGTGGACTGAAGCTTTCTTT. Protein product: CASSPGWTEAFF.